This TCR beta chain stems from a study of blood T cell repertoires in COVID-19. Study-wide context: Sources were T cells, B-cell-depleted T cells, or PBMCs; the material itself was cDNA or gDNA.

Per the original methods: Nucleated cell number was recorded as an estimate derived from reference gene primer amplification. Profiled with immunoSEQ multiplex PCR; TCRdb holds only in-frame clones, not every one. That table furnishes V, J and clone size, whereas the DNA furnished D and trimming. The repertoire holds around 210,000 clones, with roughly 85% as singletons. The CDR3 spans 15 residues. Germline V gene data show CDR1 as LGHNA and CDR2 as YNFKEQ. The V and J ends lost 4 bases and 0 bases respectively, with 10 bases between them. The V and J genes are TRBV4-2 and TRBJ2-1; possibly TRBD1 for D (6 bases). The sample consisted of peripheral blood. This TCR came from a man between 45 and 60 years old with COVID-19, enrolled during active disease. CDR3 loop: CASSPGQFSYNEQFF. For the CDR3, the DNA is TGTGCCAGCAGCCCGGGACAATTCTCCTACAATGAGCAGTTCTTC.